A selection of T cell receptor beta chains follows, all from one sample in a study of metastatic and nonmetastatic thyroid tumors. From the PCR reads, TCRdb re-called clones with MiXCR. Of 50,000 to 60,000 clones in the sample, under 20% are singletons; the top ten hold approximately 3.1%. The sample was blood. The origin of the receptors is a female donor with papillary thyroid cancer or a benign thyroid nodule (not recorded which). Some clones in this sample may be carry-over from other donors' samples. The CDR3 runs from the conserved cysteine through the conserved F or W. D genes are given only for firm matches. Clone size is stated in some rows and not others, as once, few, many or a class when expanded.

D gene | CDR3 length | clone size | J gene | V gene | CDR3 protein | CDR3 DNA
- | 17 | - | TRBJ2-6 | TRBV19 | CASSPHRVGSVANVLTF | TGTGCCAGTAGTCCCCACCGTGTGGGCTCTGTGGCCAACGTCCTGACCTTC
- | 16 | many | TRBJ2-6 | TRBV28 | CASSSPGRAGANVLTF | TGTGCCAGCAGTTCGCCGGGCAGGGCTGGGGCCAACGTCCTGACTTTC
- | 13 | - | TRBJ1-1 | TRBV30 | CAWSVLYNTEAFF | TGTGCCTGGAGTGTACTGTACAACACTGAAGCTTTCTTT
- | 16 | many | TRBJ2-2 | TRBV24-1 | CATSDFSYRGTGELFF | TGTGCCACCAGTGATTTTTCCTACCGTGGGACCGGGGAGCTGTTTTTT
TRBD1 | 14 | many | TRBJ1-3 | TRBV28 | CASSLDRVGDTIYF | TGTGCCAGCAGTTTGGACAGGGTGGGGGACACCATATATTTT
- | 16 | many | TRBJ1-1 | TRBV14 | CASSQGLGRRYTEAFF | TGTGCCAGCAGCCAAGGGCTTGGGAGGAGGTACACTGAAGCTTTCTTT
- | 14 | many | TRBJ1-1 | TRBV7-2 | CASSLFTGNTEAFF | TGTGCCAGCAGCTTATTTACGGGGAACACTGAAGCTTTCTTT
- | 12 | - | TRBJ2-5 | TRBV3-1 | CASSPSQETQYF | TGTGCCAGCAGCCCGTCCCAAGAGACCCAGTACTTC
- | 12 | many | TRBJ2-1 | TRBV2 | CASRLPVNEQFF | TGTGCCAGCAGACTCCCGGTGAATGAGCAGTTCTTC
TRBD2 | 15 | - | TRBJ2-5 | TRBV27 | CASSYLTSGGKTQYF | TGTGCCAGCAGTTACCTGACTAGCGGGGGGAAGACCCAGTACTTC
TRBD2 | 15 | - | TRBJ2-7 | TRBV12-3/TRBV12-4 | CASSPMGRDENEQYF | TGTGCCAGCAGTCCCATGGGGAGGGATGAAAACGAGCAGTACTTC
- | 16 | many | TRBJ2-1 | TRBV27 | CASSPSRDFSYNEQFF | TGTGCCAGCAGTCCATCCCGGGACTTCTCCTACAATGAGCAGTTCTTC
TRBD2 | 16 | many | TRBJ2-7 | TRBV20-1 | CSGKKPSLAGAYEQYF | TGCAGTGGGAAAAAACCCTCACTAGCGGGAGCCTACGAGCAGTACTTC
- | 15 | many | TRBJ2-3 | TRBV6-1 | CASSVIQGITDTQYF | TGTGCCAGCAGTGTGATTCAAGGGATCACAGATACGCAGTATTTT
TRBD2 | 15 | many | TRBJ2-3 | TRBV12-3/TRBV12-4 | CASSLFSGISDTQYF | TGTGCCAGCAGTTTATTTAGCGGGATCTCCGATACGCAGTATTTT
- | 15 | - | TRBJ2-1 | TRBV4-2 | CASSHAPSDPLSGFF | TGTGCCAGCAGCCATGCACCTAGTGATCCCCTGTCGGGGTTCTTC
- | 13 | many | TRBJ1-4 | TRBV7-8 | CASSLNWGEKLFF | TGTGCCAGCAGTCTGAACTGGGGGGAAAAACTGTTTTTT
- | 13 | many | TRBJ2-3 | TRBV9 | CASSSGREDTQYF | TGTGCCAGCAGCTCCGGTCGCGAAGATACGCAGTATTTT
- | 16 | many | TRBJ2-5 | TRBV28 | CASSFPGGGVQETQYF | TGTGCCAGCAGTTTTCCTGGAGGAGGGGTCCAAGAGACCCAGTACTTC
- | 17 | many | TRBJ1-1 | TRBV6-1 | CASSEHTRQRSNTEAFF | TGTGCCAGCAGTGAGCACACCCGACAGCGTTCTAACACTGAAGCTTTCTTT
- | 14 | many | TRBJ2-2 | TRBV7-9 | CAGYAGDHTGELFF | TGTGCCGGTTACGCAGGGGACCACACCGGGGAGCTGTTTTTT
- | 13 | many | TRBJ2-1 | TRBV20-1 | CSAGDSLSNEQFF | TGCAGTGCTGGGGATAGCCTGTCCAATGAGCAGTTCTTC
TRBD2 | 15 | few | TRBJ2-7 | TRBV6-1 | CASSRSPSGATEQYF | TGTGCCAGCAGTCGAAGCCCTAGCGGGGCTACCGAGCAGTACTTC
- | 16 | - | TRBJ2-5 | TRBV20-1 | CSARVVVAGIEETQYF | TGCAGTGCTAGAGTGGTGGTTGCCGGGATAGAAGAGACCCAGTACTTC
TRBD2 | 18 | - | TRBJ2-7 | TRBV11-2 | CASSRRAGGGGSAVEQYF | TGTGCCAGCAGCCGAAGGGCGGGAGGGGGTGGTTCGGCCGTCGAGCAGTACTTC
- | 15 | many | TRBJ2-4 | TRBV12-3/TRBV12-4 | CASREDRLAKNIQYF | TGTGCCAGCAGAGAGGACAGATTAGCCAAAAACATTCAGTACTTC
TRBD2 | 14 | many | TRBJ2-3 | TRBV19 | CASSQAGGPDTQYF | TGTGCCAGTAGCCAAGCGGGAGGGCCAGATACGCAGTATTTT
TRBD2 | 15 | many | TRBJ2-7 | TRBV20-1 | CSASARLAGGDEQYF | TGCAGTGCTTCCGCTCGACTAGCGGGAGGAGACGAGCAGTACTTC
TRBD1 | 14 | - | TRBJ1-2 | TRBV27 | CASSFAGTGNGYTF | TGTGCCAGCAGTTTCGCCGGGACAGGGAATGGCTACACCTTC
TRBD2 | 14 | - | TRBJ2-1 | TRBV6-1 | CASRSVTGKREQLF | TGTGCCAGCAGGTCAGTAACAGGCAAGCGGGAGCAGCTCTTC
- | 15 | - | TRBJ1-2 | TRBV2 | CASSSRWGSGDGYTF | TGTGCCAGCAGTTCCCGGTGGGGCAGTGGAGATGGCTACACCTTC
- | 13 | many | TRBJ2-2 | TRBV27 | CASSLLGTGELFF | TGTGCCAGCAGTCTCCTGGGGACCGGGGAGCTGTTTTTT
- | 13 | - | TRBJ2-7 | TRBV27 | CASSSGSTYEQYF | TGTGCCAGCAGTTCGGGCTCCACCTACGAGCAGTACTTC
- | 12 | few | TRBJ1-2 | TRBV28 | CDNSNDNYGYTF | TGTGACAACAGTAATGACAACTATGGCTACACCTTC
- | 16 | many | TRBJ1-1 | TRBV20-1 | CSARDRYRQLNTEAFF | TGCAGTGCTAGAGATAGGTATAGGCAGCTGAACACTGAAGCTTTCTTT
- | 14 | many | TRBJ2-3 | TRBV11-2 | CASSPYSNHLTQYF | TGTGCCAGCAGCCCTTACTCTAACCACCTTACGCAGTATTTT
TRBD2 | 15 | many | TRBJ2-3 | TRBV10-3 | CAISGGREATDTQYF | TGTGCCATCAGTGGAGGGCGGGAGGCGACAGATACGCAGTATTTT
- | 10 | many | TRBJ2-3 | TRBV29-1 | CSVGGDTQYF | TGCAGCGTTGGGGGAGATACGCAGTATTTT
- | 17 | once | TRBJ2-7 | TRBV20-1 | CSAEGHPSAGSSYEQYF | TGCAGTGCAGAGGGACATCCGTCAGCGGGTAGTTCCTACGAGCAGTACTTC
TRBD2 | 13 | many | TRBJ2-7 | TRBV5-5 | CASSFMGGGEQYF | TGTGCCAGCAGCTTTATGGGGGGGGGCGAGCAGTACTTC
- | 15 | - | TRBJ1-5 | TRBV19 | CASTNSDRLNQPQHF | TGTGCCAGTACTAACTCAGACCGCCTCAATCAGCCCCAGCATTTT
- | 15 | - | TRBJ2-1 | TRBV11-1 | CASSSAMEIDNEQFF | TGTGCCAGCAGCTCCGCTATGGAGATCGACAATGAGCAGTTCTTC
TRBD1 | 14 | many | TRBJ1-6 | TRBV20-1 | CSARGDRGNSPLHF | TGCAGTGCTAGAGGGGACAGGGGCAATTCACCCCTCCACTTT
TRBD1 | 19 | - | TRBJ1-6 | TRBV2 | CASNGKGAAGGSYNSPLHF | TGTGCCAGCAATGGAAAGGGGGCCGCCGGGGGCTCCTATAATTCACCCCTACACTTT
- | 14 | many | TRBJ2-1 | TRBV5-1 | CASSPSNTYNEQFF | TGCGCCAGCAGCCCTAGTAATACTTACAATGAGCAGTTCTTC
- | 12 | - | TRBJ2-7 | TRBV6-1 | CASSKASDEQYF | TGTGCCAGCAGTAAGGCTAGTGATGAGCAGTACTTC
- | 15 | many | TRBJ1-1 | TRBV6-1 | CASRPGQTLYTEAFF | TGTGCCAGCAGGCCGGGACAAACCCTCTACACTGAAGCTTTCTTT
- | 13 | - | TRBJ1-2 | TRBV28 | CASGRTDCYGYTF | TGTGCCAGCGGGCGGACGGATTGCTATGGCTACACCTTC
- | 18 | many | TRBJ2-3 | TRBV15 | CATSRDRAAISSTDTQYF | TGTGCCACCAGCAGAGATCGGGCGGCAATCTCTAGCACAGATACGCAGTATTTT
- | 13 | many | TRBJ2-5 | TRBV20-1 | CSAGFGRRETQYF | TGCAGTGCTGGATTTGGGAGGAGGGAGACCCAGTACTTC
TRBD2 | 16 | - | TRBJ2-5 | TRBV4-1 | CASSQALGRDEETQYF | TGCGCCAGCAGCCAAGCCTTAGGGAGGGACGAAGAGACACAGTACTTC
TRBD2 | 15 | medium-sized | TRBJ2-7 | TRBV4-1 | CASSPGTMRTYEQYF | TGCGCCAGCAGCCCCGGGACTATGCGGACCTACGAGCAGTACTTC